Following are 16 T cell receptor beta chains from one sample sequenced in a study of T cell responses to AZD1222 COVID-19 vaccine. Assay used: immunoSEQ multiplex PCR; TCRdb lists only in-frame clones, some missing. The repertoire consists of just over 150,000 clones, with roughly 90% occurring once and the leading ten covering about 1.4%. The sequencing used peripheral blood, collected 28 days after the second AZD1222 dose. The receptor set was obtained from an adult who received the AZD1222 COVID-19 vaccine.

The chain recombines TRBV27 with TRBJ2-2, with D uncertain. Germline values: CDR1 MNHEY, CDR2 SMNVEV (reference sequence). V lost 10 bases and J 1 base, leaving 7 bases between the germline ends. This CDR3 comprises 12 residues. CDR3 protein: CATSWNTGELFF. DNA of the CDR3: TGTGCCACCTCTTGGAACACCGGGGAGCTGTTTTTT.

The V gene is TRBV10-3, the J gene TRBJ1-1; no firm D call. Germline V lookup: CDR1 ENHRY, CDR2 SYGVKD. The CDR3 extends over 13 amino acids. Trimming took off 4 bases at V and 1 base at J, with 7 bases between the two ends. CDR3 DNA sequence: TGTGCCATCAGTGGCACGGAGAACACTGAAGCTTTCTTT. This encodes CAISGTENTEAFF.

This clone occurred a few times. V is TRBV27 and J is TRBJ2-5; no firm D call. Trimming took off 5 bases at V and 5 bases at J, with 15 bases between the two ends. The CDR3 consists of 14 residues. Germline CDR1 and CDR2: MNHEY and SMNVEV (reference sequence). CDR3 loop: CASSVVDPRETQYF. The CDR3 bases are TGTGCCAGCAGTGTGGTGGATCCGAGGGAGACCCAGTACTTC.

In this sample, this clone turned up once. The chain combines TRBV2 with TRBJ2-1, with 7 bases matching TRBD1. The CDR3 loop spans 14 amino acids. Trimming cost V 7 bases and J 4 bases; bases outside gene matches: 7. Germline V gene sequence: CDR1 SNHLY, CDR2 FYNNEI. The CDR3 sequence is CASKETGNYNEQFF. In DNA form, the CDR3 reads TGTGCCAGCAAGGAGACAGGGAATTACAATGAGCAGTTCTTC.

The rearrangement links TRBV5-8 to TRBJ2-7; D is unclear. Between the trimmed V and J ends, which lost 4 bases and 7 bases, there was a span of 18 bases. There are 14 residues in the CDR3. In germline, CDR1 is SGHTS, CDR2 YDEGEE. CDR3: CASSLGRISREQYF. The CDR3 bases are TGTGCCAGCAGCCTAGGACGGATCTCTCGGGAGCAGTACTTC.

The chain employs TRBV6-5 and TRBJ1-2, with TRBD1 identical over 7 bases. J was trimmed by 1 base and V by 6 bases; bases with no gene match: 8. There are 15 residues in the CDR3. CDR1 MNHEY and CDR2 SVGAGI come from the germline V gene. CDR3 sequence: CASRQPGQINYGYTF. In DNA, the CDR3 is TGTGCCAGCAGACAACCGGGACAGATTAACTATGGCTACACCTTC.

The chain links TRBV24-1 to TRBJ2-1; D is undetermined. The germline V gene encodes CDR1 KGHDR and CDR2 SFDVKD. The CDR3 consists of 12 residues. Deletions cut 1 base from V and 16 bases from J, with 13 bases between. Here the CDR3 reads CATSDFQEGYFF. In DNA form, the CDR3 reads TGTGCCACCAGTGATTTCCAGGAAGGATACTTCTTC.

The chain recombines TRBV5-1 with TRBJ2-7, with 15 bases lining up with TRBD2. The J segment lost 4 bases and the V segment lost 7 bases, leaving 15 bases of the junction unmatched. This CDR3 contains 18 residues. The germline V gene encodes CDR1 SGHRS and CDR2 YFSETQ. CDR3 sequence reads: CASSQRTSGRADGYEQYF. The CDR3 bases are TGCGCCAGCTCCCAAAGGACTAGCGGGAGGGCGGACGGGTACGAGCAGTACTTC.

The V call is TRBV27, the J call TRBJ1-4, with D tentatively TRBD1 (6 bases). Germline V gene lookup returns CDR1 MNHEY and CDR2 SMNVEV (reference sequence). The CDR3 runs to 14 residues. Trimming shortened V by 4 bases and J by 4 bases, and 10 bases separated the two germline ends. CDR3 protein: CASSYSRGNEKLFF. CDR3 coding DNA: TGTGCCAGCAGTTACAGCAGGGGTAATGAAAAACTGTTTTTT. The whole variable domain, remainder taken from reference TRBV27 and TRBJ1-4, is EAQVTQNPRYLITVTGKKLTVTCSQNMNHEYMSWYRQDPGLGLRQIYYSMNVEVTDKGDVPEGYKVSRKEKRNFPLILESPSPNQTSLYFCASSYSRGNEKLFFGSGTQLSVL.

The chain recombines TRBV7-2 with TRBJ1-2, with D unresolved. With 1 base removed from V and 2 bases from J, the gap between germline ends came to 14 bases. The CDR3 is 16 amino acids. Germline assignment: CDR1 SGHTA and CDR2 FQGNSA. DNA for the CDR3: TGTGCCAGCAGCTTAGACACCCCCCCAGCAAACTATGGCTACACCTTC. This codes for CASSLDTPPANYGYTF.

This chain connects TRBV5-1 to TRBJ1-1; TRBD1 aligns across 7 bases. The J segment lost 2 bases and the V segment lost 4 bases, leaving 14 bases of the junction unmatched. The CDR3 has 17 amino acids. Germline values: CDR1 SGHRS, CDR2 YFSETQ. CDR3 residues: CASSPVFLGQINTEAFF. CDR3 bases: TGCGCCAGCAGCCCTGTTTTTTTGGGACAGATAAACACTGAAGCTTTCTTT.

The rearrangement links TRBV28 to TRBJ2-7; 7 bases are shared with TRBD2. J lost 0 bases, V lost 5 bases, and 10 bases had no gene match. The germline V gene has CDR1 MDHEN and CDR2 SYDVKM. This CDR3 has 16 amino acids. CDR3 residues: CASSTRWGGSSYEQYF. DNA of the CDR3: TGTGCCAGCAGTACACGATGGGGCGGGAGCTCCTACGAGCAGTACTTC.

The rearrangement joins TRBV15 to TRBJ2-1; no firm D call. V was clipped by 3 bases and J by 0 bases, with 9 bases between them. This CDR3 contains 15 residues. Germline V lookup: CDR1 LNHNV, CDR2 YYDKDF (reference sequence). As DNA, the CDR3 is TGTGCCACCAGCAGGCAGAGAAGCTCCTACAATGAGCAGTTCTTC. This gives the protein CATSRQRSSYNEQFF.

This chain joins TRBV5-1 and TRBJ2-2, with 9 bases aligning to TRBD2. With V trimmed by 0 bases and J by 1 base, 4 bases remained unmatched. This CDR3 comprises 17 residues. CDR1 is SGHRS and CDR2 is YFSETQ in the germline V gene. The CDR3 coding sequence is TGCGCCAGCAGCTTGGCCGGGACTAGCTTGAACACCGGGGAGCTGTTTTTT. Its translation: CASSLAGTSLNTGELFF.

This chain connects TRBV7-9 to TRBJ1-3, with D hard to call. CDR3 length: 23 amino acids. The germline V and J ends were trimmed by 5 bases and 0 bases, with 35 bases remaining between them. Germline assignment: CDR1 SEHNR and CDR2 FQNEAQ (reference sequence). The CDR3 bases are TGTGCCAGCAGCAGAGTCTCGGAGTGGTTTCAGGACGCAAGCAAGAGCTCTGGAAACACCATATATTTT. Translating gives CASSRVSEWFQDASKSSGNTIYF.

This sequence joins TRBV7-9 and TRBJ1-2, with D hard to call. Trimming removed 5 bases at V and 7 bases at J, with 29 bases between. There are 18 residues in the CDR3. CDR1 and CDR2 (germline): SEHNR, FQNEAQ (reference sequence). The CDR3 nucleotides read TGTGCCAGCAGCACTCCCCCGGTTTCCCGCCCGGGGAGTTCTGGCTACACCTTC. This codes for CASSTPPVSRPGSSGYTF.